This T cell receptor beta chain was identified during a study of cytomegalovirus exposure and HLA in healthy donors. Study-level findings and limits: A classifier reportedly called cytomegalovirus status with high sensitivity and specificity. Later, an analysis found that common viral pathogens appeared to be linked with several of the most significant clusters. In vitro testing confirmed a few CMV-associated chains as specific for CMV antigens.

The PCR was carried out with 60 Vbeta primers and 13 Jbeta primers. Here immunoSEQ multiplex PCR was the method, and the copy in TCRdb shows in-frame clones only, minus some. This table holds approximately 190,000 clones, 75% to 90% found once. Germline V gene sequence: CDR1 MNHEY, CDR2 SMNVEV (reference sequence). CDR3 length equals 18 residues. V lost 1 base and J lost 6; bases outside the gene matches: 13. On this clone itself: Its antigen is not identified.

The source of this sequence is a man aged 25 to 45 in good health and CMV-seronegative. Source material: PBMCs. The V call is TRBV27, the J call TRBJ2-4; 9 positions match TRBD1. CDR3 in DNA: TGTGCCAGCAGTTTATTTGGGCGCTCACAGGGGGCAGTAAACATTCAGTACTTC. Its translation is CASSLFGRSQGAVNIQYF.